The 9 T cell receptor beta chains below were found in one sample sequenced in a study of Ad26.COV2.S vaccination and SARS-CoV-2 variants. Sequenced by immunoSEQ multiplex PCR; TCRdb stores in-frame clones only, minus some. The repertoire has some 290,000 clones, about 85% of them found once; the top ten carry 2% to 2.5%. Treatment in this sample: some 20 received Ad26.COV2.S at low or high dose, single or two shots; 5 received placebo; per-sample allocation not given. Each sample was drawn 63 days after the first injection (of vaccine or placebo). Sequenced material: peripheral blood, taken in a trial of Ad26.COV2.S vaccine versus placebo. These receptors were taken from a person between 18 and 60 years old who received the Ad26.COV2.S COVID-19 vaccine or a placebo.

This clone occurred once. DNA for the CDR3: TGTGCCACCAGCGGGGGGGACGGCTTTTTTACGAACACTGAAGCTTTCTTT. The encoded protein is CATSGGDGFFTNTEAFF. The chain couples TRBV15 to TRBJ1-1; possibly TRBD1 for D (5 bases). With 5 bases removed from V and 1 base from J, the gap between germline ends came to 20 bases. The length of the CDR3 is 17 residues. Germline loops: CDR1 LNHNV, CDR2 YYDKDF (reference sequence).

This chain joins TRBV4-2 and TRBJ1-1; D not certain. The CDR3 is 12 residues long. Germline V gives CDR1 LGHNA, CDR2 YNFKEQ. V was cut by 0 bases and J by 9 bases, with 8 bases left in between. The chain's CDR3 is CASSQEVGQAFF. The CDR3, as DNA: TGTGCCAGCAGCCAAGAGGTGGGTCAAGCTTTCTTT.

The V call is TRBV10-1, the J call TRBJ2-3; 8 bases match TRBD2. From germline, CDR1 is WNHNN and CDR2 SYGVQD (reference sequence). V shed 3 bases and J 1 base; nucleotides not matched to a gene: 3. The CDR3 sequence is 15 residues long. As DNA, the CDR3 is TGCGCCAGCAGTGACGGGGGGGCTGGCACAGATACGCAGTATTTT. Translation: CASSDGGAGTDTQYF.

The chain uses TRBV5-1 and TRBJ2-5; the D gene is possibly TRBD2 (6 bases). This CDR3 is built from 19 residues. Trimming took 4 bases from V and 5 from J, leaving 30 bases between them. Germline assignment: CDR1 SGHRS and CDR2 YFSETQ. The CDR3 DNA reads TGCGCCAGCAGCCCGGTTCTTTTCGGGGGTCCCCTAAAGGGTGAGACCCAGTACTTC. Amino acids: CASSPVLFGGPLKGETQYF.

The DNA of the CDR3 is TGCGCCAGCAGCTTGGGGTCGGCCCTCAGCGGAAAACTGTTTTTT. Protein product: CASSLGSALSGKLFF. V usage is TRBV5-1 and J usage is TRBJ1-4; D uncertain. Trimming removed 0 bases from V and 10 bases from J, with 16 bases in between. The CDR3 has 15 residues. Germline V gene lookup returns CDR1 SGHRS and CDR2 YFSETQ.

This chain connects TRBV29-1 to TRBJ2-7; no firm D call. Germline V CDR1 and CDR2: SQVTM, ANQGSEA. Trimming pared 6 bases from V and 6 bases from J, leaving 12 bases between. CDR3 length equals 11 residues. CDR3 nucleotides: TGCAGCGTCGGATTTACTCTCGAGCAGTACTTC. Protein sequence: CSVGFTLEQYF.

The CDR3 sequence: CASSDRGRNEAFF. CDR3 in DNA: TGTGCCAGCAGCGACAGGGGGCGGAATGAAGCTTTCTTT. The chain links TRBV7-3 to TRBJ1-1; TRBD1 matches 10 bases. The CDR3 loop spans 13 amino acids. Germline values: CDR1 SGHTA, CDR2 FQGTGA. Losses at the gene ends were 5 bases for V and 7 bases for J; bases not matched to a gene: 4. Complete variable domain (other parts from reference TRBV7-3 and TRBJ1-1): GAGVSQTPSNKVTEKGKYVELRCDPISGHTALYWYRQSLGQGPEFLIYFQGTGAADDSGLPNDRFFAVRPEGSVSTLKIQRTERGDSAVYLCASSDRGRNEAFFGQGTRLTVV.

The V call is TRBV12-3 or TRBV12-4, the J call TRBJ2-7, with D hard to call. The CDR3 runs 13 residues. The germline V and J ends were trimmed by 1 base and 2 bases, with 6 bases remaining between them. The CDR3, as DNA: TGTGCCAGCAGTTTAGAAGTAGCCTACGAGCAGTACTTC. Encoded protein: CASSLEVAYEQYF.

This clone was observed a few times. DNA of the CDR3: TGTGCCAGCAGCCTCCAAAGGGGGAACACTGAAGCTTTCTTT. Protein: CASSLQRGNTEAFF. J is TRBJ1-1 and V is TRBV5-4; possible D gene TRBD1, 5 bases. The CDR3 runs 14 residues. Germline V CDR1 and CDR2: SGHNT, YYREEE (reference sequence). V was shortened by 4 bases and J by 1 base, with 11 bases between the two germline ends.